A selection of T cell receptor beta chains follows, all from one sample in a study of chemoradiotherapy in HPV16-positive cancers. Produced via immunoSEQ multiplex PCR; TCRdb's table is partial and in-frame only. This table has 1,500 to 2,000 clones, around 80% appearing once. Sequences were derived from tumor tissue, sampled from a patient who underwent chemoradiotherapy. These receptors all stem from a human donor with HPV-associated anogenital cancer. Both conserved end residues are part of each CDR3. The order of the fields is clone size, D gene, J gene, V gene, CDR3 DNA, CDR3 protein. The D gene is left open where the match is weak. Rows may omit the clone size; those that give it use once, few, many or a size class.

.,.,TRBJ2-5,TRBV29-1,TGCAGCGCCCGGGACAACAAAGAGACCCAGTACTTC,CSARDNKETQYF
.,TRBD1,TRBJ1-5,TRBV19,TGTGCCAGTAGTGACAGGGGGTTGAGCAATCAGCCCCAGCATTTT,CASSDRGLSNQPQHF
.,.,TRBJ2-2,TRBV6-5,TGTGCCAGCAGTTACGTCGCGGGGAGCGCCGGGGAGCTGTTTTTT,CASSYVAGSAGELFF
.,.,TRBJ2-3,TRBV21-1,TGTGCCAGCAGCAACCCTCGTACAAAAGATACGCAGTATTTT,CASSNPRTKDTQYF
.,.,TRBJ1-4,TRBV5-1,TGCGCCAGCAGCTTGGCCCCACAGGGATCTAATGAAAAACTGTTTTTT,CASSLAPQGSNEKLFF
few,.,TRBJ2-2,TRBV5-4,TGTGCCAGCAGCTTGCAGGGGCACACCGGGGAGCTGTTTTTT,CASSLQGHTGELFF
.,TRBD1,TRBJ2-7,TRBV7-2,TGTGCCAGCAGCTATCAGGACAGGGTGGTTTCCTACGAGCAGTACTTC,CASSYQDRVVSYEQYF
.,TRBD1,TRBJ1-6,TRBV7-2,TGTGCCAGCAGCTTACCCCGGACAGGGAATTCACCCCTCCACTTT,CASSLPRTGNSPLHF
.,.,TRBJ1-4,TRBV5-6,TGTGCCAGCAGCGAGGGGTTTAATGAAAAACTGTTTTTT,CASSEGFNEKLFF
.,TRBD2,TRBJ2-2,TRBV7-2,TGTGCCAGCAGCTTAATTGGGAGGGCGAACACCGGGGAGCTGTTTTTT,CASSLIGRANTGELFF
.,.,TRBJ2-5,TRBV27,TGTGCCAGCAGTCCCTACCAAGAGACCCAGTACTTC,CASSPYQETQYF
.,TRBD2,TRBJ2-4,TRBV10-2,TGCGCCAGCAGTCCCGGGACTACTGGGGGGAACATTCAGTACTTC,CASSPGTTGGNIQYF
.,TRBD1,TRBJ2-1,TRBV7-2,TGTGCCAGCAGCTTAATTGCAGGGGGTCACAATGAGCAGTTCTTC,CASSLIAGGHNEQFF
.,.,TRBJ2-4,TRBV11-2,TGTGCCAGCAGCTTAGGGGGGATAAACATTCAGTACTTC,CASSLGGINIQYF
.,TRBD1,TRBJ1-5,TRBV7-6,TGTGCCAGCAGCTCCGGGACAGGGCGCAATCAGCCCCAGCATTTT,CASSSGTGRNQPQHF
.,TRBD2,TRBJ2-5,TRBV7-2,TGTGCCAGCAGCTTCACTAGCGGGGGGGGAGAGACCCAGTACTTC,CASSFTSGGGETQYF
few,TRBD1,TRBJ1-3,TRBV11-3,TGTGCCAGCAGTCCCCACAGGGGAGTCAACACCATATATTTT,CASSPHRGVNTIYF
.,.,TRBJ2-7,TRBV2,TGTGCCAGCGGTTCGGGAACTTCCTACGAGCAGTACTTC,CASGSGTSYEQYF
.,TRBD1,TRBJ2-5,TRBV18,TGTGCCAGCTCAGGGACAGAACGGGAGACCCAGTACTTC,CASSGTERETQYF
.,.,TRBJ1-4,TRBV2,TGTGCCAGCACTCGACGGGCAACTAATGAAAAACTGTTTTTT,CASTRRATNEKLFF
.,.,TRBJ2-1,TRBV21-1,TGTGCCAGCAGCAAAGGGTCGTTTTCTGGTAGGAGCTCCTACAATGAGCAGTTCTTC,CASSKGSFSGRSSYNEQFF
.,.,TRBJ1-2,TRBV5-6,TGTGCCAGCAGCGGTAGGATTGGGAGCTATGGCTACACCTTC,CASSGRIGSYGYTF
.,TRBD2,TRBJ2-3,TRBV5-4,TGTGCCAGCAGCTACGGACTAGCGGGACATTCTAGCACAGATACGCAGTATTTT,CASSYGLAGHSSTDTQYF